A single sample gave rise to the 18 T cell receptor beta chains below, sequenced in a study of shared clonotypes between healthy human individuals. Naivety among CD8 cells was defined by CD45RO negativity and positive CCR7 selection, thereby excluding terminally differentiated effector memory CD45RA+ cells. Clones were sequenced by immunoSEQ multiplex PCR, and TCRdb holds only the in-frame ones, with some missing. The sample consists of around 1,900,000 clones, 85% to 95% of them appearing once. The sample comprised naive CD8+ T cells from PBMCs. The receptors stem from a man aged 18 to 30 in good health. Some clones in this sample may be carry-over from other donors' samples.

V usage is TRBV21-1 and J usage is TRBJ2-7; TRBD1 was called by the table and not checked on the DNA. TRBV21-1 is assigned pseudogene status. This CDR3 comprises 13 residues. The CDR3 DNA sequence: TGTGCCAGCAACGGACACGAAAACTACGAGCAGTACTTC. Encoded protein: CASNGHENYEQYF.

The V and J genes are TRBV7-6 and TRBJ2-1, with D perhaps matching TRBD1 (5 bases). The CDR3 is made up of 16 amino acids. The V gene lost 3 bases and the J gene lost 4 bases, with 16 bases spanning the gap. The V gene's germline CDR1 is SGHVS and CDR2 FNYEAQ. The CDR3 coding sequence is TGTGCCAGCAGCTTTTTAGGTGGTGGGGCTTACAATGAGCAGTTCTTC. Translating gives CASSFLGGGAYNEQFF.

J is TRBJ2-1 and V is TRBV27; a possible D gene is TRBD1 (5 bases). The germline V gene has CDR1 MNHEY and CDR2 SMNVEV (reference sequence). CDR3 length: 14 amino acids. Trimming left V 0 bases short and J 7 bases short, with 10 bases between. The CDR3 region has the DNA TGTGCCAGCAGTTTATCAGGGGCCCCGAATGAGCAGTTCTTC. Its protein is CASSLSGAPNEQFF.

This chain uses TRBV7-9 with TRBJ1-5; maybe TRBD1 (5 bases). V lost 3 bases and J 6 bases, leaving 12 bases between the germline ends. Germline V gene sequence: CDR1 SEHNR, CDR2 FQNEAQ (reference sequence). This CDR3 is built from 14 residues. Here the CDR3 reads CASSFGGGGQPQHF. Written as DNA, the CDR3 is TGTGCCAGCAGCTTCGGGGGAGGAGGTCAGCCCCAGCATTTT.

The chain combines TRBV7-3 with TRBJ2-1, with a tentative D call TRBD2 (6 bases). There are 16 residues in the CDR3. Germline values: CDR1 SGHTA, CDR2 FQGTGA. V gave up 2 bases and J gave up 2 bases, with 13 bases separating them. The CDR3 DNA sequence: TGTGCCAGCAGCTTATTCGTCGGGAGCCCCTACAATGAGCAGTTCTTC. Protein product: CASSLFVGSPYNEQFF.

This rearrangement joins TRBV5-1 to TRBJ1-2; 7 nucleotides agree with TRBD1. The CDR3 extends over 14 amino acids. Per germline, CDR1 SGHRS and CDR2 YFSETQ. J lost 6 bases, V lost 0 bases, and 5 bases had no gene match. The CDR3 bases are TGCGCCAGCAGCTTGGCCAGACAGGGCCATGGCTACACCTTC. Translating gives CASSLARQGHGYTF.

This chain joins TRBV5-1 and TRBJ2-3, with 8 nucleotides matching TRBD1. CDR3 length equals 16 residues. Germline CDR1 SGHRS, CDR2 YFSETQ. V lost 6 bases and J lost 1; bases outside the gene matches: 10. The chain's CDR3 is CASTAIGQGRTDTQYF. The DNA for the CDR3 is TGCGCCAGCACCGCGATCGGACAGGGCCGCACAGATACGCAGTATTTT. Filled out from reference TRBV5-1 and TRBJ2-3, the complete variable domain reads KAGVTQTPRYLIKTRGQQVTLSCSPISGHRSVSWYQQTPGQGLQFLFEYFSETQRNKGNFPGRFSGRQFSNSRSEMNVSTLELGDSALYLCASTAIGQGRTDTQYFGPGTRLTVL.

V is TRBV27 and J is TRBJ1-1; D is perhaps TRBD1 (6 bases). The CDR3 is 18 residues long. The ends were cut back, 2 bases at V and 3 bases at J, with 22 bases in the middle. Germline V gives CDR1 MNHEY, CDR2 SMNVEV (reference sequence). CDR3 amino acids: CASSLSFGGARFDTEAFF. CDR3 sequence (DNA): TGTGCCAGCAGTTTAAGTTTTGGGGGGGCGCGGTTTGACACTGAAGCTTTCTTT.

The chain links TRBV28 to TRBJ2-7; possibly TRBD1 for D (6 bases). Germline V lookup: CDR1 MDHEN, CDR2 SYDVKM. V was shortened by 4 bases and J by 2 bases, with 12 bases between the two germline ends. The CDR3 has 14 amino acids. The CDR3 reads CASSSTGHPYEQYF. In DNA, the CDR3 is TGTGCCAGCAGTTCAACGGGACACCCCTACGAGCAGTACTTC.

The chain joins TRBV7-8 to TRBJ2-6; 7 bases agree with TRBD2. CDR1 and CDR2 (germline): SGHVS, FQNEAQ. V lost 7 bases to trimming and J lost 1 base; unmatched junction nucleotides: 7. The CDR3 consists of 16 residues. CDR3 sequence reads: CASTEGRGSGANVLTF. The CDR3 nucleotides are TGTGCCAGCACCGAGGGGCGGGGGTCTGGGGCCAACGTCCTGACTTTC.

A word on this clone: The sample carries other DNA sequences with the same CDR3. V and J are TRBV27 and TRBJ1-1; D gene ambiguous. Trimming stripped 3 bases from V and 1 base from J, with 6 bases between. Germline lookup yields CDR1 MNHEY and CDR2 SMNVEV (reference sequence). The CDR3 totals 13 residues. This CDR3 is CASSFLTNTEAFF. CDR3 coding DNA: TGTGCCAGCAGTTTTTTAACGAACACTGAAGCTTTCTTT.

CDR3 nucleotides: TGTGCCAGCAGCTTGGGCTATAGCTCCTACGAGCAGTACTTC. It specifies CASSLGYSSYEQYF. The chain combines TRBV11-2 with TRBJ2-7; D not resolved. This CDR3 is built from 14 residues. The ends were cut back, 3 bases at V and 0 bases at J, with 9 bases in the middle. CDR1 and CDR2 (germline): SGHAT, FQNNGV.

The chain is built from TRBV29-1 and TRBJ2-4; tentative D call: TRBD1 (5 bases). This CDR3 is 12 amino acids long. Trimming stripped 0 bases from V and 5 bases from J, with 5 bases between. Germline values: CDR1 SQVTM, CDR2 ANQGSEA. In DNA form, the CDR3 reads TGCAGCGTTGAAGACAGGGAAAACATTCAGTACTTC. This gives the protein CSVEDRENIQYF.

The chain has TRBV4-1 and TRBJ2-2, with D perhaps matching TRBD1 (6 bases). Germline CDR1 and CDR2: MGHRA and YSYEKL. This CDR3 contains 18 residues. Trimming took 3 bases from V and 0 from J, leaving 17 bases between them. This CDR3 is CASSQRTAGNANTGELFF. The CDR3 nucleotides are TGCGCCAGCAGCCAGAGGACAGCCGGAAACGCGAACACCGGGGAGCTGTTTTTT.

J is TRBJ2-3 and V is TRBV5-1, with D possibly matching TRBD2 (5 bases). With 3 bases removed from V and 1 base from J, the gap between germline ends came to 12 bases. The CDR3 contains 15 residues. The germline CDR1 and CDR2 sequences are SGHRS and YFSETQ. The DNA for the CDR3 is TGCGCCAGCAGCTCCTGGATACTAGGCACAGATACGCAGTATTTT. This codes for CASSSWILGTDTQYF.

CDR3 nucleotide sequence: TGTGCCAGCAGCGGGGGGATTAGCGGCACAGATACGCAGTATTTT. This translates into CASSGGISGTDTQYF. The V call is TRBV9, the J call TRBJ2-3, with D perhaps matching TRBD1 or TRBD2 (5 bases each). Trimming pared 3 bases from V and 1 base from J, leaving 12 bases between. Germline lookup yields CDR1 SGDLS and CDR2 YYNGEE. This CDR3 spans 15 amino acids.

This chain uses TRBV5-1 with TRBJ2-3, with 10 nucleotides matching TRBD2. In germline, CDR1 is SGHRS, CDR2 YFSETQ. The junction had 10 bases not matched to a gene; V was cut back by 6 bases and J by 3 bases. This CDR3 has 16 residues. The CDR3 bases are TGCGCCAGCACCATATTGGGACTAGCGAAGACAGATACGCAGTATTTT. Its protein is CASTILGLAKTDTQYF.

Turning to this clone: The sample carries other DNA sequences with the same CDR3. This rearrangement joins TRBV5-6 to TRBJ2-1, with D possibly matching TRBD2 (6 bases). V lost 4 bases to trimming and J lost 2 bases, with 7 bases between them. This CDR3 is 13 amino acids long. Germline CDR1 and CDR2: SGHDT and YYEEEE. This CDR3 reads CASSRGTYNEQFF. CDR3 nucleotides: TGTGCCAGCAGCCGGGGGACCTACAATGAGCAGTTCTTC.